This T cell receptor beta chain originates from a study of cytomegalovirus exposure and HLA in healthy donors. This CDR3 comprises 16 residues. Trimming removed 3 bases from V and 2 bases from J, with 17 bases in between. Germline V gene sequence: CDR1 MGHRA, CDR2 YSYEKL. Primers for the PCR totalled 60 Vbeta and 13 Jbeta. As handled by the study authors: About 10 million shared chains were among some 80 million unique TCR beta chains counted in a later analysis. The assay was immunoSEQ multiplex PCR, and TCRdb's table has in-frame clones only and misses some. The V and J calls and clone size were taken over from that table, and D and trimming were inferred from the DNA. The data show 85,000 to 100,000 clones, with over 65% seen just once and under 0.8% held by the top ten. As regards this clone: Antigen specificity is unknown.

Findings and caveats of the study: For most TCR beta V segments, an earlier analysis put the productive rate at about 87% or about 30% of the time. After further analysis at a later stage, roughly 15,000 TCR beta sequences were associated with HLA alleles at 0.05 false discovery rate.

This sequence joins TRBV4-1 and TRBJ2-7; D possibly corresponds to TRBD1 (5 bases). The receptor was isolated from a woman between 55 and 75 years old in good health and CMV-seronegative. Sequenced: PBMCs. CDR3 nucleotide sequence: TGCGCCAGCAGCCACACCTACGGCGACAGAACCTACGAGCAGTACTTC. Its translation: CASSHTYGDRTYEQYF.